The clone carrying this TCR beta chain was counted only a few times. The antigen is unknown. The data stem from a study of CD8 T cells in ankylosing spondylitis. Findings and limits, study-wide: A motif in TCR beta, a set of eight highly homologous variants, appeared characteristic of ankylosing spondylitis blood. Reactive arthritis synovial fluid and blood previously showed some of these motif variants. In ankylosing spondylitis patients, matched synovial fluid reportedly showed significant enrichment of disease-linked clones. A CD8+ phenotype characterized the disease-linked clones, which were relatively rare in peripheral blood.

After removal of 1 base from V and 5 bases from J, the junction contained 9 bases not matched to a gene. CDR1 is SGHAT and CDR2 is FQNNGV in the germline V gene. The CDR3 is 19 amino acids. Preparation of TCR beta libraries was done by quantitative 5'-RACE with molecular barcodes. From the 5' RACE reads, TCRdb called clonotypes with MiXCR, one entry per CDR3 protein. This sample has 750,000 to 850,000 distinct CDR3 sequences, with approximately 10% found just once. Input material: blood, either unsorted or a sorted T cell fraction (not recorded which). The source of this sequence is a male donor with ankylosing spondylitis. The J gene is TRBJ2-2, the V gene TRBV11-2; 14 bases line up with TRBD2. The CDR3 sequence: CASSLVGGLAGGGTGELFF. The CDR3 DNA is TGTGCCAGCAGCTTAGTCGGAGGACTAGCGGGAGGTGGGACCGGGGAGCTGTTTTTT. Combining the CDR3 with reference TRBV11-2 and TRBJ2-2 gives the whole variable domain EAGVAQSPRYKIIEKRQSVAFWCNPISGHATLYWYQQILGQGPKLLIQFQNNGVVDDSQLPKDRFSAERLKGVDSTLKIQPAKLEDSAVYLCASSLVGGLAGGGTGELFFGEGSRLTVL.